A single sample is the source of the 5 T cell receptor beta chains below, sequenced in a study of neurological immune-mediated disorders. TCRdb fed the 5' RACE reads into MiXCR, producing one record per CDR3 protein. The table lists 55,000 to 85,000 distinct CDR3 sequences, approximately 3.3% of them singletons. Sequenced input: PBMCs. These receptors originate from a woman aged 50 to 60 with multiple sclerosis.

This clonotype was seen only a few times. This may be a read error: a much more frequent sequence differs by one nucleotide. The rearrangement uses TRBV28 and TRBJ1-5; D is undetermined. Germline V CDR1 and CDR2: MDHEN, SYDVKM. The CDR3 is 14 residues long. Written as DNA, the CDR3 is TGTGCCAGCAGTCCCGGTGGGGTGAATCAGCACCAGCATTTT. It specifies CASSPGGVNQHQHF.

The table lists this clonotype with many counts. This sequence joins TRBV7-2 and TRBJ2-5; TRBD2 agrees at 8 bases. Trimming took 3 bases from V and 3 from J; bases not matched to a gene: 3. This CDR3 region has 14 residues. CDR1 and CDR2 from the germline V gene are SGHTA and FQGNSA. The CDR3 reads CASSFSLAEETQYF. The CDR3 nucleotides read TGTGCCAGCAGCTTCTCACTAGCGGAAGAGACCCAGTACTTC.

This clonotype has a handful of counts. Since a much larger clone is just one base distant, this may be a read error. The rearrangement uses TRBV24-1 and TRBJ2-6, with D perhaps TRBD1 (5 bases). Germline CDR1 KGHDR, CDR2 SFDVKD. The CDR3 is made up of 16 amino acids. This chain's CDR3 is CATSDLGNSGAKVLTF. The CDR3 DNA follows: TGTGCCACCAGTGATTTGGGGAATTCTGGGGCCAAAGTCCTGACTTTC.

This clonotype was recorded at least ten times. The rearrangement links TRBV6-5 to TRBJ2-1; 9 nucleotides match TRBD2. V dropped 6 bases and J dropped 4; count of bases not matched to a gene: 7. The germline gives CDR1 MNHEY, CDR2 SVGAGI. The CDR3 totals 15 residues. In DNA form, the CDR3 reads TGTGCCAGCAGCAAAGCGGGAGGTGGATACAATGAGCAGTTCTTC. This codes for CASSKAGGGYNEQFF.

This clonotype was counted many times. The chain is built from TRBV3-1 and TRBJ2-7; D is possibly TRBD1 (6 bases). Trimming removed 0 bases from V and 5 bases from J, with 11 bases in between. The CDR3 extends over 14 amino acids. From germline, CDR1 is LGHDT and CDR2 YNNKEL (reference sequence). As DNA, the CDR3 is TGTGCCAGCAGCCAAGACATGGCAGGGGACGAGCAGTACTTC. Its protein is CASSQDMAGDEQYF.